The rows below give T cell receptor beta chains drawn from one sample of a study of cytomegalovirus exposure and HLA in healthy donors. Some clones are missing from TCRdb's copy, which holds only in-frame ones; the method was immunoSEQ multiplex PCR. The table shows 110,000 or so clones, with about 70% occurring only once. Sequenced sample: PBMCs. The receptors originated from a human donor in good health. The CDR3 runs from the conserved cysteine through the conserved F or W. The order of the fields is J gene, V gene, D gene, clone size, CDR3 DNA, CDR3 protein. D genes are given only for firm matches. Only some rows state a clone size, as once, few, many or a class for expanded clones.

>TRBJ2-5|TRBV5-1|TRBD2|NA
TGCGCCAGCAGCAGCGGGGGGGCCGTGGAGACCCAGTACTTC
CASSSGGAVETQYF
>TRBJ2-7|TRBV7-6|NA|NA
TGTGCCAGCAGCTCCACCGCACAGGGTTACGAGCAGTACTTC
CASSSTAQGYEQYF
>TRBJ2-2|TRBV7-9|TRBD1|NA
TGTGCCAGCAGCTTCGGACAGGGAGGCGACACCGGGGAGCTGTTTTTT
CASSFGQGGDTGELFF
>TRBJ1-5|TRBV2|TRBD1|NA
TGTGCCAGCAAGAGGGAAACAGGGGGCTCTAGTCATTTT
CASKRETGGSSHF
>TRBJ2-1|TRBV7-2|TRBD2|few
TGTGCCAGCAGCTTGGACGGGACTAGCGGATACAATGAGCAGTTCTTC
CASSLDGTSGYNEQFF
>TRBJ2-7|TRBV9|TRBD2|NA
TGTGCCAGCCAAGGTAGCGGGGACGAGCAGTACTTC
CASQGSGDEQYF
>TRBJ2-3|TRBV19|NA|NA
TGTGCCAGTAGTCGGGCAGGGAGCACAGATACGCAGTATTTT
CASSRAGSTDTQYF
>TRBJ1-2|TRBV6-1|TRBD1|few
TGTGCCAGCAAATACAGGGGAGTATATGGCTACACCTTC
CASKYRGVYGYTF
>TRBJ2-3|TRBV7-9|NA|NA
TGTGCCAGCAGCTTTCTCGGCGGCCGCACAGATACGCAGTATTTT
CASSFLGGRTDTQYF
>TRBJ2-1|TRBV5-1|TRBD2|NA
TGCGCCAGCAGCACGACTAGCGGGAGTTACAATGAGCAGTTCTTC
CASSTTSGSYNEQFF
>TRBJ2-7|TRBV6-6|TRBD1|few
TGTGCCAGCAGCCCTAGACAGGGCGAGCAGTACTTC
CASSPRQGEQYF
>TRBJ2-7|TRBV2|TRBD2|NA
TGTGCCAGCAGTGAGGAAAGCGGGAGATTCTACGAGCAGTACTTC
CASSEESGRFYEQYF
>TRBJ2-6|TRBV7-9|TRBD1|NA
TGTGCCAGCAGCTCGGGGACAGCGCCTGGGGCCAACGTCCTGACTTTC
CASSSGTAPGANVLTF
>TRBJ1-2|TRBV5-1|TRBD1|NA
TGCGCCAGCAGCTTGGCCGCCGGGACAGGGGGCAACTATGGCTACACCTTC
CASSLAAGTGGNYGYTF
>TRBJ2-7|TRBV6-1|NA|NA
TGTGCCAGCAGTGAAAGGGGCTTCTCCTACGAGCAGTACTTC
CASSERGFSYEQYF
>TRBJ2-3|TRBV9|NA|NA
TGTGCCAGCAGTGGTCGACGGGGCACAGATACGCAGTATTTT
CASSGRRGTDTQYF
>TRBJ2-7|TRBV5-1|NA|NA
TGCGCCAGCAGCTTGAGCGTCGCCTACGAGCAGTACTTC
CASSLSVAYEQYF
>TRBJ2-2|TRBV6-1|NA|NA
TGTGCCAGCAGTGAACAGGGCACCGGGGAGCTGTTTTTT
CASSEQGTGELFF
>TRBJ2-3|TRBV6-5|TRBD2|NA
TGTGCCAGCAGTTCTAGCGGGAGGGCCCTGGCAGATACGCAGTATTTT
CASSSSGRALADTQYF
>TRBJ1-4|TRBV11-2|TRBD1|NA
TGTGCCAGCAGCCAACAGGGGAGTCGGGAAAAACTGTTTTTT
CASSQQGSREKLFF
>TRBJ2-1|TRBV7-2|NA|NA
TGTGCCAGCAGCCCCACCCAGGGTAGGGCTAATGAGCAGTTCTTC
CASSPTQGRANEQFF
>TRBJ1-2|TRBV28|NA|once
TGTGCCAGCACCCTACTGCAGGCCTCCGGCGGCTACACCTTC
CASTLLQASGGYTF
>TRBJ1-2|TRBV7-2|TRBD1|NA
TGTGCCAGCAGCTTAACAGGGGGTAACTATGGCTACACCTTC
CASSLTGGNYGYTF
>TRBJ2-2|TRBV15|NA|once
TGTGCCACCAGCAGAGATCTAGTCTGGGACACCGGGGAGCTGTTTTTT
CATSRDLVWDTGELFF
>TRBJ2-3|TRBV6-4|TRBD2|NA
TGTGCCCTGGGGGGCGGGGGGGCCACAGATACGCAGTATTTT
CALGGGGATDTQYF
>TRBJ2-2|TRBV29-1|TRBD2|NA
TGCAGCGTTGAAAGTAGGCCTCTAGCGGGGGGGCCGGGCGGGGAGCTGTTTTTT
CSVESRPLAGGPGGELFF
>TRBJ2-6|TRBV28|NA|NA
TGTGCCAGCACCACCCAGGGGTCGGGGGCCAACGTCCTGACTTTC
CASTTQGSGANVLTF
>TRBJ1-2|TRBV28|TRBD1|NA
TGTGCCAGCAGTTTATATTCGGCAGGGGGCTATGGCTACACCTTC
CASSLYSAGGYGYTF
>TRBJ2-1|TRBV4-1|TRBD1|NA
TGCGCCAGCAGCAAACTACAGGGGTCTTCTTCCTACAATGAGCAGTTCTTC
CASSKLQGSSSYNEQFF
>TRBJ1-1|TRBV20-1|NA|few
TGCAGGGGGAAGGGGGACACTGAAGCTTTCTTT
CRGKGDTEAFF
>TRBJ2-1|TRBV2|NA|NA
TGTGCCAGCAGTGTGGACAGCTACAATGAGCAGTTCTTC
CASSVDSYNEQFF